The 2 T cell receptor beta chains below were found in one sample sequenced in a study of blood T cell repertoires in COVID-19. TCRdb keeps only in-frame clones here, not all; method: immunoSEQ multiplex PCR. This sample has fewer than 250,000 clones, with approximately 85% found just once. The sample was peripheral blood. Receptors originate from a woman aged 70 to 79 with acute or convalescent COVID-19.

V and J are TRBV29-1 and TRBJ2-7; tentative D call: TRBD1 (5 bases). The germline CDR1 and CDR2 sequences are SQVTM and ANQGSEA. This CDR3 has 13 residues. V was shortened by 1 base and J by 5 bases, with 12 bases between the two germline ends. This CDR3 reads CSVEAPGSNEQYF. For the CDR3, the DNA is TGCAGCGTTGAAGCCCCAGGGTCTAACGAGCAGTACTTC.

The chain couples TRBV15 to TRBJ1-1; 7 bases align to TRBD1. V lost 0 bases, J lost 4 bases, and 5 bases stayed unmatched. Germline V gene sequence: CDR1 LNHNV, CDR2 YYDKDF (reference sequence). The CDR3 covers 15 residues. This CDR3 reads CATSRDKTGITEAFF. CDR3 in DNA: TGTGCCACCAGCAGAGATAAGACAGGGATCACTGAAGCTTTCTTT.